The 22 T cell receptor beta chains given below trace back to one sample, sequenced in a study of T cells in Graves' hyperthyroidism and ophthalmopathy. The TCR beta CDR3 regions underwent amplification using RNA transcripts as the source. TCR CDR3 regions were first amplified by RT-PCR with HTBI primers. Each CDR3 protein is one row after TCRdb ran MiXCR on the multiplex PCR reads. This sample carries approximately 420,000 distinct CDR3 sequences, approximately 15% of them seen once, and the ten largest clones take around 5.3%. Sequenced sample: blood. These TCRs come from a woman aged 18-30 years with Graves' hyperthyroidism.

In its sample, this clonotype was seen many times. The genes are TRBV7-9 and TRBJ2-1, with TRBD2 matching 7 bases. This CDR3 contains 17 residues. Germline V lookup: CDR1 SEHNR, CDR2 FQNEAQ (reference sequence). Germline trimming cut 3 bases from V and 4 bases from J; bases unmatched to any gene: 12. The DNA of the CDR3 is TGTGCCAGCAGCTTGGGTAGCGGGCTCCCTTCTTACAATGAGCAGTTCTTC. It translates to CASSLGSGLPSYNEQFF.

Note on this clonotype: An end of the junction differs from the germline gene, which may be a read error. This chain links TRBV20-1 with TRBJ1-1; D gene ambiguous. The CDR3 runs 13 residues. Germline loops: CDR1 DFQATT, CDR2 SNEGSKA (reference sequence). CDR3 residues: CSARLRRNTEAFF. The CDR3 bases are TGTAGTGCTAGGCTTAGGAGAAACACTGAAGCTTTCTTT.

The chain is built from TRBV4-1 and TRBJ1-2; 9 bases are shared with TRBD1. CDR1 MGHRA and CDR2 YSYEKL come from the germline V gene. The CDR3 loop spans 19 amino acids. J was trimmed by 2 bases and V by 3 bases; bases with no gene match: 16. The CDR3 sequence: CASSHRDPWSGTGNYGYTF. Here the CDR3 DNA reads TGCGCCAGCAGCCACAGGGACCCGTGGTCTGGGACAGGGAACTATGGCTACACCTTC.

V is TRBV6-5 and J is TRBJ2-1, with a tentative D call TRBD1 (5 bases). V was pared by 2 bases and J by 2 bases, with 7 bases between. The CDR3 length is 14 residues. Per the germline V gene, CDR1 is MNHEY and CDR2 is SVGAGI. The CDR3 region is CASSYDSAYNEQFF. The DNA of the CDR3 is TGTGCCAGCAGTTACGACAGCGCCTACAATGAGCAGTTCTTC.

This clonotype was counted many times. The chain is built from TRBV4-3 and TRBJ1-1; D unclear. Germline V gene data show CDR1 as LGHNA and CDR2 as YSLEER. Trimming removed 4 bases at V and 4 bases at J, with 10 bases between. The CDR3 has 13 residues. The CDR3, as DNA: TGCGCCAGCAGCCGTAACGGCGGCACTGAAGCTTTCTTT. Protein: CASSRNGGTEAFF.

This clonotype occurred a few times. The rearrangement joins TRBV7-6 to TRBJ2-7; 10 bases are a match to TRBD2. Germline-derived CDR1 and CDR2 are SGHVS and FNYEAQ. V shed 5 bases, J shed 3 bases, and the junction held 10 bases outside the gene matches. The CDR3 consists of 16 residues. Here the CDR3 reads CASSPNPSGSSYEQYF. The CDR3, as DNA: TGTGCCAGCAGCCCTAACCCTAGCGGGAGTAGCTACGAGCAGTACTTC. Full variable domain (rest looked up from reference TRBV7-6 and TRBJ2-7): GAGVSQSPRYKVTKRGQDVALRCDPISGHVSLYWYRQALGQGPEFLTYFNYEAQQDKSGLPNDRFSAERPEGSISTLTIQRTEQRDSAMYRCASSPNPSGSSYEQYFGPGTRLTVT.

This clonotype was observed many times. This chain joins TRBV25-1 and TRBJ2-5; 9 bases fit TRBD1. Germline-derived CDR1 and CDR2 are MGHDK and SYGVNS. The trim removed 3 bases at V and 4 bases at J, leaving 6 bases unmatched. The CDR3 sequence is 15 residues long. CDR3 nucleotides: TGTGCCAGCAGTGATACAGGGGGCACACGAGAGACCCAGTACTTC. Its protein product is CASSDTGGTRETQYF.

This CDR3 is CAISESRLVGSYEQYF. In DNA, the CDR3 is TGTGCCATCAGTGAGTCGAGACTAGTCGGCTCCTACGAGCAGTACTTC. The chain has TRBV10-3 and TRBJ2-7; D is possibly TRBD2 (6 bases). The V gene's germline CDR1 is ENHRY and CDR2 SYGVKD. The CDR3 covers 16 residues. V was shortened by 0 bases and J by 0 bases, with 12 bases between the two germline ends.

This clonotype was observed at least ten times. The V and J genes are TRBV20-1 and TRBJ1-1; D may be TRBD1 (5 bases). The CDR3 length is 15 residues. Germline CDR1 reads DFQATT; CDR2 reads SNEGSKA (reference sequence). The V end lost 6 bases, the J end lost 3 bases, and 20 bases lay between the germline ends. This CDR3 is CSAVPLGAGDTEAFF. The CDR3, as DNA: TGCAGTGCCGTCCCCCTCGGGGCAGGTGACACTGAAGCTTTCTTT.

This clonotype was seen repeatedly, ten times or more. V gene TRBV30 combines with J gene TRBJ1-1; the D is unclear. Germline CDR1 GTSNPN, CDR2 SVGIG (reference sequence). CDR3 length equals 16 residues. V gave up 0 bases and J gave up 1 base, with 15 bases separating them. In nucleotides, the CDR3 is TGTGCCTGGAGTGTGTGGGGTAAGCTCGAGAACACTGAAGCTTTCTTT. Its protein product is CAWSVWGKLENTEAFF.

The sample holds a few counts of this clonotype. The chain combines TRBV4-1 with TRBJ1-5; 7 positions agree with TRBD1. The CDR3 spans 18 residues. Germline V CDR1 and CDR2: MGHRA, YSYEKL. Trimming took 0 bases from V and 6 from J; bases not matched to a gene: 14. DNA of the CDR3: TGCGCCAGCAGCCAAGATCATCTGACAGGGTTAGGTACTCAGCCCCAGCATTTT. Translation: CASSQDHLTGLGTQPQHF.

The sample holds many counts of this clonotype. V usage is TRBV5-1 and J usage is TRBJ2-1, with 12 bases matching TRBD2. Germline trimming cut 4 bases from V and 0 bases from J; bases unmatched to any gene: 8. The length of the CDR3 is 18 residues. The germline CDR1 and CDR2 sequences are SGHRS and YFSETQ. CDR3 sequence: CASSRGLAGTISYNEQFF. The DNA for the CDR3 is TGCGCCAGCAGCCGGGGACTAGCGGGTACGATCTCCTACAATGAGCAGTTCTTC. The full variable domain, its missing parts supplied by reference TRBV5-1 and TRBJ2-1, is KAGVTQTPRYLIKTRGQQVTLSCSPISGHRSVSWYQQTPGQGLQFLFEYFSETQRNKGNFPGRFSGRQFSNSRSEMNVSTLELGDSALYLCASSRGLAGTISYNEQFFGPGTRLTVL.

This clonotype was found a few times. The V call is TRBV7-9, the J call TRBJ2-7; possibly TRBD1 for D (6 bases). This CDR3 has 14 residues. V was clipped by 5 bases and J by 3 bases, with 14 bases between them. In germline, CDR1 is SEHNR, CDR2 FQNEAQ (reference sequence). Here the CDR3 reads CASSRPTGGYEQYF. In DNA, the CDR3 is TGTGCCAGCAGCAGACCGACAGGAGGCTACGAGCAGTACTTC.

This clonotype was recorded at least ten times. The V gene is TRBV12-3 or TRBV12-4, the J gene TRBJ1-2, with no clear D. CDR3 length equals 13 residues. Trimming stripped 4 bases from V and 7 bases from J, with 13 bases between. CDR3 protein: CASSYPDIFGYTF. In DNA form, the CDR3 reads TGTGCCAGCAGTTACCCAGACATCTTTGGCTACACCTTC.

Only a few counts were recorded for this clonotype. A read error is possible here, since a much larger clone lies one base away. The gene calls are TRBV20-1 and TRBJ2-3; D gene uncertain. Trimming shortened V by 5 bases and J by 2 bases, and 14 bases separated the two germline ends. The CDR3 loop spans 14 amino acids. Germline assignment: CDR1 DFQATT and CDR2 SNEGSKA (reference sequence). The CDR3 reads CSAGIAILTDTQYF. For the CDR3, the DNA is TGCAGTGCTGGTATAGCCATACTCACAGATACGCAGTATTTT.

The chain joins TRBV24-1 to TRBJ2-7; the D gene could be TRBD1 or TRBD2 (5 bases each). Trimming removed 2 bases from V and 0 bases from J, with 16 bases in between. Germline V gene sequence: CDR1 KGHDR, CDR2 SFDVKD. This CDR3 is 17 amino acids long. CDR3 in DNA: TGTGCCACCAGTGATTCCCAGAGGGGAGACCTCTCCTACGAGCAGTACTTC. Its protein is CATSDSQRGDLSYEQYF.

This clonotype was counted ten times or more. The chain is built from TRBV27 and TRBJ1-5; D not certain. Germline V lookup: CDR1 MNHEY, CDR2 SMNVEV (reference sequence). The CDR3 loop spans 14 amino acids. Trimming took 2 bases from V and 7 from J, leaving 12 bases between them. This CDR3 is CASSLRGIGQPQHF. For the CDR3, the DNA is TGTGCCAGCAGTTTACGAGGAATCGGGCAGCCCCAGCATTTT.

This clonotype was observed a few times. Given a much more abundant clone one base away, this may be a read error. The CDR3 coding sequence is TGTGCCAGCAGTTACTACAGTTACAATGAGCAGCTCTTC. Protein product: CASSYYSYNEQLF. The gene calls are TRBV6-2 or TRBV6-3 and TRBJ2-1; D is uncertain. CDR3 size: 13 residues. Germline V gene sequence: CDR1 MNHEY, CDR2 SVGEGT.

This clonotype has at least ten counts. The chain carries TRBV2 and TRBJ1-5; no reliable D call. Germline lookup yields CDR1 SNHLY and CDR2 FYNNEI. V was pared by 6 bases and J by 5 bases, with 8 bases between. This CDR3 has 12 residues. In DNA, the CDR3 is TGTGCCAGCAGCCTTGACCATCAGCCCCAGCATTTT. Translation gives CASSLDHQPQHF.

Regarding this clonotype: The germline gene is not matched at one end of the junction; a read error may be the cause. This chain connects TRBV3-1 to TRBJ2-2, with D possibly being TRBD2 (5 bases). The germline CDR1 and CDR2 sequences are LGHDT and YNNKEL (reference sequence). The CDR3 consists of 15 residues. The chain's CDR3 is CASSQGGSNTGELSF. The DNA of the CDR3 is TGTGCCAGCAGCCAAGGGGGTTCGAACACCGGGGAGCTGTCTTTT.

This clonotype appeared a few times. The rearrangement joins TRBV6-5 to TRBJ1-4; D might be TRBD1 (5 bases). CDR1 is MNHEY and CDR2 is SVGAGI in the germline V gene. V was clipped by 0 bases and J by 5 bases, with 19 bases between them. This CDR3 contains 18 residues. The CDR3 nucleotides read TGTGCCAGCAGTTACTCGATAACGGCTGCAGGGATGAATGAAAAACTGTTTTTT. As protein: CASSYSITAAGMNEKLFF.

This clonotype appeared many times. The chain has TRBV3-1 and TRBJ1-1, with D unresolved. The CDR3 is 13 amino acids. Between the trimmed V and J ends, which lost 0 bases and 4 bases, there was a span of 6 bases. Germline V lookup: CDR1 LGHDT, CDR2 YNNKEL (reference sequence). CDR3 coding DNA: TGTGCCAGCAGCCAAGACGGTGCCACTGAAGCTTTCTTT. This gives the protein CASSQDGATEAFF.